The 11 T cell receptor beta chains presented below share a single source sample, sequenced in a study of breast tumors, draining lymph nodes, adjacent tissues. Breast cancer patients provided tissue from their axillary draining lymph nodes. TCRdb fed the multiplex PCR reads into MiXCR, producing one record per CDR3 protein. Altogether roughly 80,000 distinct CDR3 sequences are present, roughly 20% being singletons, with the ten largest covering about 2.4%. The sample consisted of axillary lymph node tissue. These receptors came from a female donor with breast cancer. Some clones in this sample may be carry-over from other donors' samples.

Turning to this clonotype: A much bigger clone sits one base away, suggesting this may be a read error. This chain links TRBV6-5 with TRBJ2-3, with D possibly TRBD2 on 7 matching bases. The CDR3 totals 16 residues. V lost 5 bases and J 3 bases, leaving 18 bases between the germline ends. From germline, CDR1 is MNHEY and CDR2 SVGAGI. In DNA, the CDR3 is TGTGCCAGCAGTGCCTTTGGGGGCGGGAGTACAGATACGCAGTATTTT. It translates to CASSAFGGGSTDTQYF.

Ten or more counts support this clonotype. The CDR3 protein is CASSLVSRRGTDTQYF. DNA for the CDR3: TGTGCCAGCAGCTTGGTTAGCCGGAGGGGCACAGATACGCAGTATTTT. The V gene is TRBV5-4, the J gene TRBJ2-3; D possibly corresponds to TRBD2 (6 bases). The CDR3 extends over 16 amino acids. The germline CDR1 and CDR2 sequences are SGHNT and YYREEE (reference sequence). V lost 0 bases to trimming and J lost 1 base, with 12 bases between them. Full variable domain (outside the CDR3, taken from reference TRBV5-4 and TRBJ2-3): ETGVTQSPTHLIKTRGQQVTLRCSSQSGHNTVSWYQQALGQGPQFIFQYYREEENGRGNFPPRFSGLQFPNYSSELNVNALELDDSALYLCASSLVSRRGTDTQYFGPGTRLTVL.

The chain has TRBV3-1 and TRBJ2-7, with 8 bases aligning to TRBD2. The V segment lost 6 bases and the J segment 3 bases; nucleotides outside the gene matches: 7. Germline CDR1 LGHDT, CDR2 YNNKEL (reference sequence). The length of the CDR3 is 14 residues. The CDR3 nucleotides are TGTGCCAGCAGTGGAACTAGCGGTGTCTACGAGCAGTACTTC. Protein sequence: CASSGTSGVYEQYF.

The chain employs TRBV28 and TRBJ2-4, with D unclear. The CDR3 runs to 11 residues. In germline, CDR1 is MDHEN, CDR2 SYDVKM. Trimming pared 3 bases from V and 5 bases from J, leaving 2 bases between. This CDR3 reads CASSLENIQYF. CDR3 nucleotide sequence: TGTGCCAGCAGTTTGGAAAACATTCAGTACTTC.

In DNA form, the CDR3 reads TGTGCCAGCAGTCCCCTACTACTCCGTGAAAAACTGTTTTTT. Protein product: CASSPLLLREKLFF. V is TRBV27 and J is TRBJ1-4; D remains unclear. This CDR3 spans 14 amino acids. From germline, CDR1 is MNHEY and CDR2 SMNVEV (reference sequence). The V gene lost 5 bases and the J gene lost 7 bases, with 14 bases spanning the gap.

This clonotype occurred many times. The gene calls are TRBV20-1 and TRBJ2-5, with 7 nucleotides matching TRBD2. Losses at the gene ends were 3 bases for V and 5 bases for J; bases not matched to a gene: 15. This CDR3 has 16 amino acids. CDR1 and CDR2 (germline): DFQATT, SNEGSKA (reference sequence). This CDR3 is CSASPEAWRELETQYF. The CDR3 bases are TGCAGTGCTAGCCCGGAGGCCTGGCGGGAGTTGGAGACCCAGTACTTC.

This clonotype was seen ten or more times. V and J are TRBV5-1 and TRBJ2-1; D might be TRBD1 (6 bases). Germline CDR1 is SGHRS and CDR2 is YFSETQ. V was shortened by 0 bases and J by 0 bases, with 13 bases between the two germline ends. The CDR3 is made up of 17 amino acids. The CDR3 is CASSLETGSSSYNEQFF. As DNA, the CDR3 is TGCGCCAGCAGCTTGGAAACAGGGTCCAGCTCCTACAATGAGCAGTTCTTC. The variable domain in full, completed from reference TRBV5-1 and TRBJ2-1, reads KAGVTQTPRYLIKTRGQQVTLSCSPISGHRSVSWYQQTPGQGLQFLFEYFSETQRNKGNFPGRFSGRQFSNSRSEMNVSTLELGDSALYLCASSLETGSSSYNEQFFGPGTRLTVL.

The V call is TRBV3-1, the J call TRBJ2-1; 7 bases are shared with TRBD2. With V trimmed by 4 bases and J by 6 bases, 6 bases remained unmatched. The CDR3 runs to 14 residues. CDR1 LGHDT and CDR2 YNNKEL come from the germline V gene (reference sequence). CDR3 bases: TGTGCCAGCAGCCTTCGGGAGGCCTGCAATGAGCAGTTCTTC. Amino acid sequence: CASSLREACNEQFF.

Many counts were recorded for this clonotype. This chain's CDR3 is CASSPRDFSGELFF. As DNA, the CDR3 is TGTGCCAGCAGCCCCCGGGACTTTTCTGGGGAGCTGTTTTTT. The gene calls are TRBV7-2 and TRBJ2-2; D may be TRBD2 (6 bases). The CDR3 spans 14 residues. Trimming removed 5 bases from V and 8 bases from J, with 15 bases in between. CDR1 is SGHTA and CDR2 is FQGNSA in the germline V gene.

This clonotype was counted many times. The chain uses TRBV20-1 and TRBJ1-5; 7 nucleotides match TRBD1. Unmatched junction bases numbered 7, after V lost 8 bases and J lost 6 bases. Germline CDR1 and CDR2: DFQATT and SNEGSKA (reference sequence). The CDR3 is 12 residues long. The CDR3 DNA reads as TGCAGTACGAAGACAGGGTCTCAGCCCCAGCATTTT. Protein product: CSTKTGSQPQHF.

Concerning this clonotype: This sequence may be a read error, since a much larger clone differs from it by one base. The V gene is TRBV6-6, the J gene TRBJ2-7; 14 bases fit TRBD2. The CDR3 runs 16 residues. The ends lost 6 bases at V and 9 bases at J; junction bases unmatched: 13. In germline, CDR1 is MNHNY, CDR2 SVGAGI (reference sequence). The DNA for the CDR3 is TGTGCCAGCAGCGGACTAGCGGGAGGTCCAGGCGCCGGGCAGTACTTC. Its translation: CASSGLAGGPGAGQYF.